The following is a T cell receptor beta chain sequence with its context. Its cognate antigen has yet to be identified. Base qualities are not recorded, but no much larger clone differs from it by a single base. The source of the sample is a study of blood T cell repertoires in COVID-19 (dated by TCRdb to 2019 to 2021). In terms of the full investigation: Collaborator samples came from the United States, Italy and Spain and covered acute and convalescent phases of COVID-19. The sample metadata nearly always contained a de-identified subject ID, COVID-19 status, age in years and sex. The repertoires were released in a freely available public database intended as a resource for research on the immune response to SARS-CoV-2. The dataset comprised deeply sampled blood TCRbeta repertoires from subjects exposed to, actively infected with, or recovered from COVID-19. The material from the prospective study consisted of cDNA or gDNA derived from T cells, B-cell-depleted T cells, or PBMCs. Where available, HLA class I and class II types were taken from metadata supplied by the sample provider and were not determined by assay-based typing. The samples were drawn from two sources: the first 160 participants of the ongoing ImmuneRACE study, and 1,200 or so subjects contributed by 6 global collaborators.

Whole blood was collected in K2EDTA tubes by collaborating institutions according to the institutions' own protocols. For TCRbeta analysis, collaborator samples were shipped as frozen whole blood, as isolated PBMCs, or as DNA extracted from either sample type. Study-wide conclusions, independent of this receptor: How much clinical and demographic metadata was included differed by source and by participant, and the metadata was provided uncurated.

The immunoSEQ Assay, a bias-controlled multiplex PCR, was used to amplify TCRbeta CDR3 regions from genomic DNA. Regarding the original processing steps: The number of nucleated cells in each sample was estimated from the amplification of reference gene primers within the assay. To quantify the absolute abundance of each unique TCRbeta CDR3 rearrangement, sequence reads were collapsed and filtered. Productive Simpson clonality was computed per sample as the square root of Simpson's diversity index over productive rearrangements. In its TCRdb copy, this immuneACCESS table keeps in-frame sequences only and misses some clones. Where compared with another copy, unresolved V genes explain less than half of these, and the others have no known cause. The V and J calls and clone size come from that table; D and trimming were worked out from the DNA. Present in this sample are 150,000 or so clones, 70% to 80% of which were seen just once. The biggest ten clones account for about 9.4% of the sample.

As encoded in the germline V gene, CDR1 is SGHNT while CDR2 is YENEEA. The CDR3 covers 14 residues, taking in both the cysteine and the phenylalanine. The DNA shown is the 42-base CDR3, in frame from base 1. V gives up 5 bases and J gives up 0 bases, and the segment between their germline ends measures 11 bases. The chain links TRBV11-3 with TRBJ2-7, and perhaps TRBD2 as D gene, on 5 matching bases. Sequencing input: peripheral blood. This receptor was obtained from a woman between 50 and 59 years old with active or convalescent COVID-19. Here the CDR3 is given as CASSAYRDSYEQYF. The sequenced DNA: TGTGCCAGCAGCGCGTACCGGGACTCCTACGAGCAGTACTTC.